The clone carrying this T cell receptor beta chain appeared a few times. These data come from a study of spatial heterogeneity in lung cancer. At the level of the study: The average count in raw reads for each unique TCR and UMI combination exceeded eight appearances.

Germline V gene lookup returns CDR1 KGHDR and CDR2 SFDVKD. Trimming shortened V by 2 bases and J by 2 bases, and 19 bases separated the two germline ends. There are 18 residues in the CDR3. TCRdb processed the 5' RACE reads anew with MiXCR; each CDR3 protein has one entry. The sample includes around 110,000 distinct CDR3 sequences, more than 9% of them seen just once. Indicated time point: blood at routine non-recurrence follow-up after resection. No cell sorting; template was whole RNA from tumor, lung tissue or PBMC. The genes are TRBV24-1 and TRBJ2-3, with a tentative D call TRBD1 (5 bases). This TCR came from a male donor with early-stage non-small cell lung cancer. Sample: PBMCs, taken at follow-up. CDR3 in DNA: TGTGCCACCAGTGATTCCCCTTCGTTGGGGCCTAACACAGATACGCAGTATTTT. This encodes CATSDSPSLGPNTDTQYF.